The sequence of this TCR beta chain was determined in a study of OX40 agonist ivuxolimab in advanced cancers. CDR1 is MGHRA and CDR2 is YSYEKL in the germline V gene. V was trimmed by 6 bases and J by 5 bases, leaving 11 bases between them. This CDR3 comprises 14 residues. On this clone itself: Its antigen is unknown.

Study results and caveats: There was clonal expansion of CD4+ and CD8+ blood T cells by week 6 at 0.1 to 3.0 mg/kg. CD8+ T cells averaged more expanded clones than CD4+.

Repertoires were generated with immunoSEQ multiplex PCR, while TCRdb's copy carries only in-frame clones and drops some. The data show about 82,000 clones, just over 85% seen once. The rearrangement uses TRBV4-1 and TRBJ1-6; perhaps TRBD1 as D (6 bases). This specimen consisted of CD4+ or CD8+ T cells sorted from blood, obtained in a trial of the OX40 agonist ivuxolimab. This clonotype was sampled from an adult with an advanced solid tumor such as melanoma, head and neck, liver or kidney cancer. The CDR3 DNA reads TGCGCCAGCAGTCCCCGGGACAATAATTCACCCCTCCACTTT. This encodes CASSPRDNNSPLHF.